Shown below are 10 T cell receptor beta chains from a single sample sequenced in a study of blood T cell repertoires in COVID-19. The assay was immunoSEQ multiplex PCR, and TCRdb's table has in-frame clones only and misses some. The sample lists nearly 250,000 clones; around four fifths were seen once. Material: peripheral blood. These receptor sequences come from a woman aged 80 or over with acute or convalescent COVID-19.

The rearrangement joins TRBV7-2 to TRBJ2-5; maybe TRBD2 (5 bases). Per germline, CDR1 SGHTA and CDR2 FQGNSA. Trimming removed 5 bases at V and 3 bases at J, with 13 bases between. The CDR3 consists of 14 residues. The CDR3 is CASSPTAGKETQYF. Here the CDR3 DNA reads TGTGCCAGCAGCCCTACGGCCGGGAAAGAGACCCAGTACTTC.

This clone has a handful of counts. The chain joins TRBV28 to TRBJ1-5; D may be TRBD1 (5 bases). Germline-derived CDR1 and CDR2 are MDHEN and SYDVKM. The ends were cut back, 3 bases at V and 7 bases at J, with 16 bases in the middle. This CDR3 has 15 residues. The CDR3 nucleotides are TGTGCCAGCAGTTTTAGGGGCCCAGGGTGGCAGCCCCAGCATTTT. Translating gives CASSFRGPGWQPQHF.

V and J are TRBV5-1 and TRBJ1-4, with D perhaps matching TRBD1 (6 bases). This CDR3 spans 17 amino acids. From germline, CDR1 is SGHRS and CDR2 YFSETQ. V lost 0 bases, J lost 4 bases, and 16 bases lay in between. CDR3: CASSLGFGTHNNEKLFF. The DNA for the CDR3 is TGCGCCAGCAGCTTGGGATTTGGGACACATAATAATGAAAAACTGTTTTTT.

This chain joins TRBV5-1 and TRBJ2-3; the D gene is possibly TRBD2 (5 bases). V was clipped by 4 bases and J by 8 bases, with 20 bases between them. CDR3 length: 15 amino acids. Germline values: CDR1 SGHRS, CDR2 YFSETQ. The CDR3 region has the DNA TGCGCCAGCAGCCCGGAGGTCAAGGTCAGCGGTACGCAGTATTTT. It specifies CASSPEVKVSGTQYF.

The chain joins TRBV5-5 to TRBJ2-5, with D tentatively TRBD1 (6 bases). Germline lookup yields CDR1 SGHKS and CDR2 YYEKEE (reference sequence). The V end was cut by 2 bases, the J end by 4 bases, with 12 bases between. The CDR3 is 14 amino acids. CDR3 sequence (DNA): TGTGCCAGCAGCTTCGTCGGCAGGGGAGAGACCCAGTACTTC. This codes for CASSFVGRGETQYF.

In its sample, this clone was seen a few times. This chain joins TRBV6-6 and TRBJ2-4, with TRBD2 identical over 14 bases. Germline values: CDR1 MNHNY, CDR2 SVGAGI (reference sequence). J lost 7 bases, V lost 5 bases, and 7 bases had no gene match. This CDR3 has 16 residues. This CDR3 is CASSTGTSGSLNIQYF. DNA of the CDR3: TGTGCCAGCAGTACCGGGACTAGCGGGAGTTTGAACATTCAGTACTTC.

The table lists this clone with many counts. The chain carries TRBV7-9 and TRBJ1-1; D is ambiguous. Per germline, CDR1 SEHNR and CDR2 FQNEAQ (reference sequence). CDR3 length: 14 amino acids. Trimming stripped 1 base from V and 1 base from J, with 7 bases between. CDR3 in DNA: TGTGCCAGCAGCTTAGTGGGGAGGAACACTGAAGCTTTCTTT. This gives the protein CASSLVGRNTEAFF.

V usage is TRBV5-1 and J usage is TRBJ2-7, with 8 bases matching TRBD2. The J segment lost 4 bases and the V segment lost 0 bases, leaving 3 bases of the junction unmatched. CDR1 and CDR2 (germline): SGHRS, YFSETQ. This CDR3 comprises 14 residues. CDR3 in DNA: TGCGCCAGCAGCTTGGAAGGGACTAGATACGAGCAGTACTTC. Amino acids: CASSLEGTRYEQYF.

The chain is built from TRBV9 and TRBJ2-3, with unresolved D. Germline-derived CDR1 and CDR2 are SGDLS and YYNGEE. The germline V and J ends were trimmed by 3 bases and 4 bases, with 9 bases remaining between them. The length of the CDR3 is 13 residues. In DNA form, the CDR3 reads TGTGCCAGCAGCGAGAATGGAGCAGATACGCAGTATTTT. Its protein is CASSENGADTQYF.

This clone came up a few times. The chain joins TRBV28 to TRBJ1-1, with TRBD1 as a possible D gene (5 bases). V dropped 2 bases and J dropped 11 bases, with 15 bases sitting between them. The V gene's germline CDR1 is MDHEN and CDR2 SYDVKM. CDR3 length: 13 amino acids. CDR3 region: CASSLGGKGMAFF. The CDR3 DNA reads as TGTGCCAGCAGTTTAGGCGGGAAGGGGATGGCTTTCTTT.